The following is a T cell receptor beta chain sequence with its context. The antigen remains undetermined. With 60 Vbeta and 13 Jbeta primers, the PCR was carried out. Only in-frame clones appear in the TCRdb table, and some are missing; sequencing was by immunoSEQ multiplex PCR. This repertoire shows about 38,000 clones, roughly 89% found once; its top ten account for more than 9.5%. The length of the CDR3 is 12 residues. V gave up 6 bases and J gave up 0 bases, with 5 bases separating them. Germline CDR1 is WSHSY and CDR2 is SAAADI. This entry belongs to a study of cytomegalovirus exposure and HLA in healthy donors. Looking at the study overall: Among the 350 to 400 donors who were genotyped, approximately 83% fell in the genetic ancestry cluster that is associated with self-reported Caucasian donors.

Findings of the study overall: Investigators reported about 160 TCR beta chains as tied to cytomegalovirus. In vitro assays verified that a few CMV-associated chains recognized CMV antigens specifically.

This sequence was found in a woman between 40 and 50 years old in good health and CMV-seropositive. The sample taken for sequencing was PBMCs. The chain recombines TRBV10-2 with TRBJ1-1, with a possible D match to TRBD1 (5 bases). This CDR3 reads CASSRVNTEAFF. CDR3 DNA sequence: TGCGCCAGCAGCAGGGTGAACACTGAAGCTTTCTTT.